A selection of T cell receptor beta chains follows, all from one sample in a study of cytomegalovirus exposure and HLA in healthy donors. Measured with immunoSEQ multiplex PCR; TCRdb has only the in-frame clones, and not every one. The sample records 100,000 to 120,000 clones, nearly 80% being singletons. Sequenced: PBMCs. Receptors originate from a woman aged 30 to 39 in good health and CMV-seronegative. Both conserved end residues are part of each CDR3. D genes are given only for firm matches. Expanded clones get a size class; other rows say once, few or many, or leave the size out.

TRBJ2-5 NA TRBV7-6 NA CASSLGGGSTETQYF TGTGCCAGCAGCTTAGGAGGGGGTAGCACGGAGACCCAGTACTTC
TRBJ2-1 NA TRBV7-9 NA CASSKPGWREQFF TGTGCCAGCAGCAAGCCGGGGTGGAGAGAGCAGTTCTTC
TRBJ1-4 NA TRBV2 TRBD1 CASSVDRDEKLFF TGTGCCAGCAGTGTTGACAGGGATGAAAAACTGTTTTTT
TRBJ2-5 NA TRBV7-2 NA CASSLSETQYF TGTGCCAGCAGCTTGAGCGAGACCCAGTACTTC
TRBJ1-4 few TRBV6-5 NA CASSYSAPGSDEKLFF TGTGCCAGCAGTTACTCGGCCCCCGGGTCGGATGAAAAACTGTTTTTT
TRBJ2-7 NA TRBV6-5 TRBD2 CASSSGRSSEQYF TGTGCCAGCAGTAGCGGGAGGTCATCCGAGCAGTACTTC
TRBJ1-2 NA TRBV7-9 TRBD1 CASSFDRGGGYTF TGTGCCAGCAGCTTTGACAGGGGGGGAGGCTACACCTTC
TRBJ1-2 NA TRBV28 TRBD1 CASTVTGSGYTF TGTGCCAGCACCGTGACAGGGTCTGGCTACACCTTC
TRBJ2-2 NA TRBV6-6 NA CASSLGSGRDGELFF TGTGCCAGCAGCCTTGGATCCGGACGGGACGGGGAGCTGTTTTTT
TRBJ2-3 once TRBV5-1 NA CASSHLAADTQYF TGCGCCAGCAGCCATCTAGCTGCAGATACGCAGTATTTT
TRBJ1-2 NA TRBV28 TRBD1 CATAGQFLGYTF TGTGCCACGGCGGGACAGTTTCTTGGCTACACCTTC
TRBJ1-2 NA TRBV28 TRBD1 CASSLSPGTGIGYTF TGTGCCAGCAGTCTGAGTCCCGGGACAGGGATTGGCTACACCTTC
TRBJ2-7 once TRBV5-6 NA CASFREPLEQYF TGTGCCAGCTTCCGGGAGCCTCTCGAGCAGTACTTC
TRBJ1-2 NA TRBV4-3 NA CASSQGSGNGYGYTF TGCGCCAGCAGCCAGGGTTCGGGGAACGGCTATGGCTACACCTTC
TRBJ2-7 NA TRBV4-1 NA CASRPHGESYEQYF TGCGCCAGCAGACCCCACGGGGAGTCCTACGAGCAGTACTTC
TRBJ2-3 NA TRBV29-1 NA CSGRRGSTDTQYF TGCAGCGGCAGGCGGGGTAGCACAGATACGCAGTATTTT
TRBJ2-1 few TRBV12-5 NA CASGLVPSPVLERGTEQFF TGTGCTAGTGGTTTGGTACCCTCCCCCGTACTAGAACGGGGGACTGAGCAGTTCTTC
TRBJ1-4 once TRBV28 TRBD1 CASSSDRGSEKLFF TGTGCCAGCAGCTCGGACAGGGGAAGCGAAAAACTGTTTTTT
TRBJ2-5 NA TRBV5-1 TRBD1 CASSQQQGQGPQETQYF TGCGCCAGCAGCCAACAGCAGGGACAGGGACCCCAAGAGACCCAGTACTTC
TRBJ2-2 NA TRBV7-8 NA CASSQGSYTGELFF TGTGCCAGCAGCCAGGGATCTTACACCGGGGAGCTGTTTTTT
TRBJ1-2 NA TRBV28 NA CASSPQLTYGYTF TGTGCCAGCAGTCCTCAACTTACCTATGGCTACACCTTC
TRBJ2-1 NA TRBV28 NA CASSLGLASNEQFF TGTGCCAGCAGTTTAGGTCTAGCTTCCAATGAGCAGTTCTTC
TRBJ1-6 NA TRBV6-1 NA CASSERGGRSNSPLHF TGTGCCAGCAGTGAAAGAGGAGGCCGATCTAATTCACCCCTCCACTTT
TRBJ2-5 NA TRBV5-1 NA CASRQQAQETQYF TGCGCCAGCAGGCAACAGGCCCAAGAGACCCAGTACTTC
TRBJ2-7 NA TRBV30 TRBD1 CAWSPWDRGHEQYF TGTGCCTGGAGTCCCTGGGACAGGGGCCACGAGCAGTACTTC
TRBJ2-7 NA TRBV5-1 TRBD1 CASSHSGTGAYEQYF TGCGCCAGCAGCCACTCCGGGACAGGAGCCTACGAGCAGTACTTC
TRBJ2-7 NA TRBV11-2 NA CASSLGGSSYEQYF TGTGCCAGCAGCTTAGGAGGCAGCTCCTACGAGCAGTACTTC
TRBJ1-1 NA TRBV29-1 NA CSVGRGGNTEAFF TGCAGCGTTGGTAGGGGCGGGAACACTGAGGCTTTCTTT
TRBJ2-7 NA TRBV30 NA CAWVKTTVGEQYF TGTGCCTGGGTGAAAACAACCGTCGGGGAGCAGTACTTC
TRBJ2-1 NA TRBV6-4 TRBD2 CASSPAATSGLYNEQFF TGTGCCAGCAGCCCAGCCGCGACTAGCGGGCTTTACAATGAGCAGTTCTTC
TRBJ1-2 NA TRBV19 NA CASSIQGGYGYTF TGTGCCAGTAGTATACAGGGAGGCTATGGCTACACCTTC
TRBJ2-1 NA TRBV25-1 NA CASSDPGTSYNEQFF TGTGCCAGCAGTGATCCCGGGACTTCCTACAATGAGCAGTTCTTC
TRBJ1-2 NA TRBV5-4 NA CASSSQTKNYGYTF TGTGCCAGCAGCTCTCAGACTAAAAACTATGGCTACACCTTC